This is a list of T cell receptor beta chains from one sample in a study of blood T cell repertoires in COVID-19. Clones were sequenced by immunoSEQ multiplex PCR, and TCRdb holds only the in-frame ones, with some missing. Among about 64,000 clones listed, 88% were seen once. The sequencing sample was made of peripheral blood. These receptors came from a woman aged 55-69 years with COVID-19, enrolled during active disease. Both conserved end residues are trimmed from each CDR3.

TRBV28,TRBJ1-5,ASRWTGKSNQPQH
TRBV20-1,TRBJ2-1,SASGGQGIDNEQF
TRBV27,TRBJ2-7,ASSFQGPYEQY
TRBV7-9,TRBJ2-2,ASSLRQGVDTGELF
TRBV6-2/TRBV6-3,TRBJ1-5,ASSRQGGNQPQH
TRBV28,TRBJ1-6,ASGDSIDSPLH
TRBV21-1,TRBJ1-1,ASISGGARRNTEAF
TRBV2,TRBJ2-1,ASSELAPVVDEQF
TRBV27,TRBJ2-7,ASSTTGIGTKY
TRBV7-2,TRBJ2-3,ASSLFVTRRIDTQY
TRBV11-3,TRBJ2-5,ASSPDRGETQY
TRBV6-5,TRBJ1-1,ASSRGTGLNTEAF
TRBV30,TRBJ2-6,ACYPGQGAGGANVLT
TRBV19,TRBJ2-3,ASSIKAGGSTDTQY
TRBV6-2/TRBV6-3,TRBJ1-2,ASSLTGDWYGYT
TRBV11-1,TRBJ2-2,ASSLGPQGNTGELF
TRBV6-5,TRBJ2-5,ASSYRGQETQY
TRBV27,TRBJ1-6,ASGDRGGSPLH
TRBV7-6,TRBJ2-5,ASSSLSQETQY
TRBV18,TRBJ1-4,ASSPQGTGVTRDAKLF
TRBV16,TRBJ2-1,ASSRDRSSYNEQF
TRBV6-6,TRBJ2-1,ASSYSEPQF
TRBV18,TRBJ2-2,ASSPPTGGNTGELF
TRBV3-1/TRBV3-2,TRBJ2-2,ASTSGESSGPGELF
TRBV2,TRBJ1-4,ASSQGSGGSEKLF
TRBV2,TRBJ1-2,ASSRGLSAGYT
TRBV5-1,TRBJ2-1,ASSPWGTSGGNEQF
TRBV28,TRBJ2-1,ASSSSGVWNEQF
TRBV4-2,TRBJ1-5,ASTQQGGEEQPQH
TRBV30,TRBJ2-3,ASTRGSGGADTQY
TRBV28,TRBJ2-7,ASSLKGTSGSYEQY
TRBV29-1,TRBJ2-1,SVRLAGGDYNEQF
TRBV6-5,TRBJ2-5,ASSSRGSNYQETQY
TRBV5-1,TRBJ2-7,ASSLVGSYEQY
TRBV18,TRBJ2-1,ASSLGLAGYNEQF
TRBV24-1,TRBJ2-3,ATSAAGGTDTQY
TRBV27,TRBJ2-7,ASSWRGSEQY
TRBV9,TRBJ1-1,ASSVGGGVNTEAF
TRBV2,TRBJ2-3,ASSPTGRTDTQY
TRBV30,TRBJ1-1,AWAGEGNTEAF
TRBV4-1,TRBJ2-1,ASSQTSGRTYEQF
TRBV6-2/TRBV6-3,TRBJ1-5,ASSRRETGSGQPQH
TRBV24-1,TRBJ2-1,ATSDFGQEFKDNEQF